A selection of T cell receptor beta chains follows, all from one sample in a study of blood T cell repertoires in COVID-19. Libraries were prepared by immunoSEQ multiplex PCR; TCRdb keeps only in-frame clonotypes and omits some of them. The sample holds fewer than 45,000 clones, around nine tenths seen once. Sequencing input: peripheral blood. These receptors all come from a human donor in a cohort sampled during active COVID-19. Each CDR3 is given with its conserved first and last residue. A D gene is named only where the DNA matches it firmly. Clone size is given for some rows only: seen once, a few or many times, or a class if the clone is expanded.

TRBV27,-,-,TRBJ2-2,TGTGCCAGCAGTTTTGCGACTAGGTCCACCGGGGAGCTGTTTTTT,CASSFATRSTGELFF
TRBV9,-,once,TRBJ1-2,TGTGCCAGCAGCTCCGGACAAACCACTTACTATGGCTACACCTTC,CASSSGQTTYYGYTF
TRBV29-1,-,once,TRBJ1-3,TGCAGCGTTGAGGGGGGGGCTAAGGGTTTT,CSVEGGAKGF
TRBV11-2,TRBD1,once,TRBJ1-5,TGTGCCAGCAGCTTGGACAGGGTTAGCAATCAGCCCCAGCATTTT,CASSLDRVSNQPQHF
TRBV24-1,TRBD1,few,TRBJ2-3,TGTGCCACCAGTGATTACAGACAGGGTGGAGATACGCAGTATTTT,CATSDYRQGGDTQYF
TRBV7-9,TRBD1,-,TRBJ1-2,TGTGCCAGCAGCTCCGGGGACAGTTTAGCCTATGGCTACACCTTC,CASSSGDSLAYGYTF
TRBV7-8,-,-,TRBJ2-3,TGTGCCAGCAGCTTATCCCGGCGGGCGGGCACAGATACGCAGTATTTT,CASSLSRRAGTDTQYF
TRBV20-1,TRBD2,-,TRBJ2-1,TGCAGTGCTAGTGACTTTCGGAGCGGGGGGATGGAATTGCAGTTCTTC,CSASDFRSGGMELQFF
TRBV7-2,-,-,TRBJ1-5,TGTGCCAGCAGCCCTCAGTCTAGCAATCAGCCCCAGCATTTT,CASSPQSSNQPQHF
TRBV6-5,-,-,TRBJ1-6,TGTGCCAGCAGTTATGGCCAGGCCAATTCACCCCTCCACTTT,CASSYGQANSPLHF
TRBV6-5,-,few,TRBJ2-7,TGTGCCAGCAGTTACGCGTTGGGCGCCTACGAGCAGTACTTC,CASSYALGAYEQYF
TRBV7-2,TRBD1,-,TRBJ2-5,TGTGCCAGCAGCCAACAGGGGCCGGAGACCCAGTACTTC,CASSQQGPETQYF
TRBV19,TRBD1,-,TRBJ1-2,TGTGCCAGTACCATATCAAGGACAGGGGTTAACTATGGCTACACCTTC,CASTISRTGVNYGYTF
TRBV29-1,TRBD1,-,TRBJ2-6,TGCAGCGTGGGGACAGGGGGCTCTGGGGCCAACGTCCTGACTTTC,CSVGTGGSGANVLTF
TRBV5-4,-,-,TRBJ2-5,TGTGCCAGCACCAGTCGGGGGTCTCTTCAAGAGACCCAGTACTTC,CASTSRGSLQETQYF
TRBV9,TRBD1,-,TRBJ2-5,TGTGCCAGCAATGGACAGGGGGCCGAGACCCAGTACTTC,CASNGQGAETQYF
TRBV6-6,TRBD1,-,TRBJ2-7,TGTGCCAGCAGTTATATGAGACAGGGGGCCGGGGAGCAGTACTTC,CASSYMRQGAGEQYF
TRBV6-5,-,-,TRBJ1-2,TGTGCCACCTTTTTTAACTATGGCTACACCTTC,CATFFNYGYTF
TRBV10-3,-,-,TRBJ2-5,TGTGCCATCAGTCCCGCCGGCCAAGAGACCCAGTACTTC,CAISPAGQETQYF
TRBV7-9,-,-,TRBJ1-5,TGTGCCAGCAGCTTACAGGGATCCGGGCCCCAGCATTTT,CASSLQGSGPQHF
TRBV7-2,TRBD1,-,TRBJ1-1,TGTGCCAGCAGCCAGCAGGGGGCGATTGAAGCTTTCTTT,CASSQQGAIEAFF
TRBV5-5,-,-,TRBJ1-1,TGTGCCAGCGATAGTACAGGGAAGGCCGCTTTCTTT,CASDSTGKAAFF
TRBV29-1,-,-,TRBJ1-5,TGCAGCGTTAGCGGGGGGCTAGATGGCAATCAGCCCCAGCATTTT,CSVSGGLDGNQPQHF
TRBV7-2,-,-,TRBJ1-2,TGTGCCAGCAGCTTAGTTCTCTCGACCCAGCGAGGCTACACCTTC,CASSLVLSTQRGYTF
TRBV12-3/TRBV12-4,TRBD1,-,TRBJ1-2,TGTGCCAGCAGGACAGGGGGTAGGGATGGCTACACCTTC,CASRTGGRDGYTF
TRBV27,-,-,TRBJ1-1,TGTGCCAGCAGTCAAGACAGGTCATCCCCCGAAGCTTTCTTT,CASSQDRSSPEAFF
TRBV29-1,TRBD1,few,TRBJ1-2,TGCAGCGTTGACAGGGGGGCAAACTATGGCTACACCTTC,CSVDRGANYGYTF
TRBV4-2,-,-,TRBJ2-7,TGTGCCAGCAGCCAAGAGCTAAGATCCTACGAGCAGTACTTC,CASSQELRSYEQYF
TRBV6-4,TRBD2,-,TRBJ2-7,TGTGCCAGCAGTGACTCACAGCGGGGTATCATCGAGCAGTACTTC,CASSDSQRGIIEQYF